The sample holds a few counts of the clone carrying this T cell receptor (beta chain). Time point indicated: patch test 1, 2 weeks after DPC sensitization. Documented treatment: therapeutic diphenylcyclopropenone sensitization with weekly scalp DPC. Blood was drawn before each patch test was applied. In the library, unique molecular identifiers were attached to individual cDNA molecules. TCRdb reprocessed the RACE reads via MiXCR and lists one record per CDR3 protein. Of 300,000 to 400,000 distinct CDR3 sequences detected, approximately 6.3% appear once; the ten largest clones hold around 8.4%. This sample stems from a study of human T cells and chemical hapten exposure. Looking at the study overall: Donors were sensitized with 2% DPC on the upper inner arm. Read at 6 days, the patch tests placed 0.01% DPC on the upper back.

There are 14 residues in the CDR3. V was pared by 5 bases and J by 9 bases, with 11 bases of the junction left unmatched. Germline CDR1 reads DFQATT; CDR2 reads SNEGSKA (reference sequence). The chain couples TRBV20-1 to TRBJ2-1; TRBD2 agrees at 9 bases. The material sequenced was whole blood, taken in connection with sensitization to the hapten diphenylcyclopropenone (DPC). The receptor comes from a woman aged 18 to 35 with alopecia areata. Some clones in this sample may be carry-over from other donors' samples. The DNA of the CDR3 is TGCAGTGCTCCTCAACCGGGACTAGCTCCTGAGCAGTTCTTC. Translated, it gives CSAPQPGLAPEQFF.